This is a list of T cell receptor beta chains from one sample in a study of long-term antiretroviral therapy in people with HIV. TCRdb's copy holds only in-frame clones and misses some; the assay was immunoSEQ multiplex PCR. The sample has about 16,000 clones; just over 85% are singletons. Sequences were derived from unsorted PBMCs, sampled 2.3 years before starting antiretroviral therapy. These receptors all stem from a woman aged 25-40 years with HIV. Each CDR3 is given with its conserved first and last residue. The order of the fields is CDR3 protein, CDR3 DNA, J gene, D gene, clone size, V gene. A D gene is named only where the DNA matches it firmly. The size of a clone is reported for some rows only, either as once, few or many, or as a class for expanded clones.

cdr3_aa: CASSLSQGLFEQYF
cdr3_nt: TGCGCCAGCAGCTTGTCACAGGGGCTGTTCGAGCAGTACTTC
j_call: TRBJ2-7
d_call: TRBD1
clone_size: -
v_call: TRBV5-1

cdr3_aa: CASSYPGTSGGLSDTQYF
cdr3_nt: TGTGCCAGCAGCTATCCGGGGACTAGCGGGGGCCTCTCAGATACGCAGTATTTT
j_call: TRBJ2-3
d_call: TRBD2
clone_size: -
v_call: TRBV7-2

cdr3_aa: CASSQDSAGNQPQHF
cdr3_nt: TGCGCCAGCAGCCAAGATTCGGCGGGCAATCAGCCCCAGCATTTT
j_call: TRBJ1-5
d_call: -
clone_size: -
v_call: TRBV4-3

cdr3_aa: CASSRGQTTDTQYF
cdr3_nt: TGTGCCAGCAGCCGGGGACAGACTACAGATACGCAGTATTTT
j_call: TRBJ2-3
d_call: TRBD1
clone_size: -
v_call: TRBV7-7

cdr3_aa: CAWKAATSGANVLTF
cdr3_nt: TGTGCCTGGAAGGCAGCAACCTCTGGGGCCAACGTCCTGACTTTC
j_call: TRBJ2-6
d_call: -
clone_size: -
v_call: TRBV30

cdr3_aa: CATSRDAGESPLHF
cdr3_nt: TGTGCCACCAGCAGAGATGCGGGGGAGTCACCCCTCCACTTT
j_call: TRBJ1-6
d_call: -
clone_size: -
v_call: TRBV15

cdr3_aa: CASSAPIPGPQAQPQHF
cdr3_nt: TGTGCCAGCAGCGCGCCGATCCCGGGACCCCAAGCACAGCCCCAGCATTTT
j_call: TRBJ1-5
d_call: -
clone_size: -
v_call: TRBV21-1

cdr3_aa: CATTGAGGNEYGYTF
cdr3_nt: TGTGCCACCACTGGAGCAGGGGGTAATGAATATGGCTACACCTTC
j_call: TRBJ1-2
d_call: TRBD1
clone_size: -
v_call: TRBV6-1

cdr3_aa: CAILHTPDTNTEAFF
cdr3_nt: TGTGCCATCCTACATACACCTGACACCAACACTGAAGCTTTCTTT
j_call: TRBJ1-1
d_call: -
clone_size: -
v_call: TRBV6-9

cdr3_aa: CASSRGTLPEYGYTF
cdr3_nt: TGTGCCAGCAGTCGGGGGACTCTCCCAGAGTATGGCTACACCTTC
j_call: TRBJ1-2
d_call: -
clone_size: -
v_call: TRBV2

cdr3_aa: CASSPQTGGGGYTF
cdr3_nt: TGTGCCAGTAGTCCGCAAACAGGGGGCGGTGGCTACACCTTC
j_call: TRBJ1-2
d_call: TRBD1
clone_size: -
v_call: TRBV19

cdr3_aa: CASSLEASSGSTGELFF
cdr3_nt: TGTGCTAGCAGCTTAGAGGCGTCTAGCGGCTCCACCGGGGAGCTGTTTTTT
j_call: TRBJ2-2
d_call: TRBD2
clone_size: once
v_call: TRBV7-7

cdr3_aa: CAWSRDANQPQHF
cdr3_nt: TGTGCCTGGAGCCGGGACGCAAATCAGCCCCAGCATTTT
j_call: TRBJ1-5
d_call: -
clone_size: -
v_call: TRBV30

cdr3_aa: CASSPGRGSSRHTQYF
cdr3_nt: TGTGCCAGCAGCCCCGGACGAGGTTCCTCTAGGCATACGCAGTATTTT
j_call: TRBJ2-3
d_call: -
clone_size: -
v_call: TRBV7-2

cdr3_aa: CASSLDRVGGYTF
cdr3_nt: TGTGCCAGCAGCTTGGACAGGGTGGGAGGCTACACCTTC
j_call: TRBJ1-2
d_call: -
clone_size: -
v_call: TRBV5-6

cdr3_aa: CAITWSAGYGYTF
cdr3_nt: TGTGCCATCACCTGGAGTGCAGGCTATGGCTACACCTTC
j_call: TRBJ1-2
d_call: -
clone_size: -
v_call: TRBV10-3

cdr3_aa: CASSEFVEAEAFF
cdr3_nt: TGTGCCAGCAGTGAATTTGTGGAGGCTGAAGCTTTCTTT
j_call: TRBJ1-1
d_call: -
clone_size: -
v_call: TRBV2

cdr3_aa: CASSLYGPNQPQHF
cdr3_nt: TGTGCCAGCAGCTTGTACGGACCCAACCAGCCCCAGCATTTT
j_call: TRBJ1-5
d_call: -
clone_size: once
v_call: TRBV5-4

cdr3_aa: CASSYRDRVTGELFF
cdr3_nt: TGTGCCAGCAGTTACCGGGACAGGGTTACCGGGGAGCTGTTTTTT
j_call: TRBJ2-2
d_call: TRBD1
clone_size: -
v_call: TRBV11-2

cdr3_aa: CASSLIGQRSTDTQYF
cdr3_nt: TGTGCCAGCAGCTTAATCGGGCAGCGTAGCACAGATACGCAGTATTTT
j_call: TRBJ2-3
d_call: -
clone_size: -
v_call: TRBV7-2

cdr3_aa: CASSQVTSGSYNEQFF
cdr3_nt: TGCGCCAGCAGCCAAGTTACTAGCGGCTCCTACAATGAGCAGTTCTTC
j_call: TRBJ2-1
d_call: TRBD2
clone_size: -
v_call: TRBV4-1

cdr3_aa: CASSTPGTGRVSTIYF
cdr3_nt: TGTGCCAGCAGCACGCCAGGGACAGGCCGGGTTAGCACCATATATTTT
j_call: TRBJ1-3
d_call: TRBD1
clone_size: -
v_call: TRBV5-8

cdr3_aa: CASNRGGTEAFF
cdr3_nt: TGTGCCAGCAACCGCGGGGGGACTGAAGCTTTCTTT
j_call: TRBJ1-1
d_call: -
clone_size: -
v_call: TRBV6-5

cdr3_aa: CASSHPVKGRGGYTF
cdr3_nt: TGCGCCAGCAGCCACCCCGTGAAGGGCAGAGGTGGCTACACCTTC
j_call: TRBJ1-2
d_call: -
clone_size: once
v_call: TRBV4-1

cdr3_aa: CASSLGQGASGANVLTF
cdr3_nt: TGTGCCAGCAGCTTAGGACAGGGGGCGTCTGGGGCCAACGTCCTGACTTTC
j_call: TRBJ2-6
d_call: TRBD1
clone_size: -
v_call: TRBV7-8

cdr3_aa: CASSEAISKAVQAFF
cdr3_nt: TGTGCCAGCAGTGAAGCTATTTCTAAGGCGGTCCAAGCTTTCTTT
j_call: TRBJ1-1
d_call: -
clone_size: -
v_call: TRBV6-1

cdr3_aa: CASSLRGQVSGGYEQYF
cdr3_nt: TGTGCCAGCAGCTTAAGGGGACAGGTGTCTGGGGGCTACGAGCAGTACTTC
j_call: TRBJ2-7
d_call: TRBD1
clone_size: -
v_call: TRBV7-2

cdr3_aa: CSVRDTEAFF
cdr3_nt: TGCAGCGTTAGGGACACTGAAGCTTTCTTT
j_call: TRBJ1-1
d_call: -
clone_size: -
v_call: TRBV29-1

cdr3_aa: CASSLRTGGAETQYF
cdr3_nt: TGTGCCAGCAGCTTAAGGACAGGGGGCGCTGAGACCCAGTACTTC
j_call: TRBJ2-5
d_call: TRBD1
clone_size: -
v_call: TRBV7-2